These 25 T cell receptor beta chains were all obtained from the same sample, sequenced in a study of cytomegalovirus exposure and HLA in healthy donors listed by TCRdb under 2017. Library preparation was by the immunoSEQ multiplex PCR assay. A mixture of 60 forward primers for TCR Vbeta segments and 13 reverse primers for TCR Jbeta segments was used in the multiplex PCR. Held by TCRdb, this immuneACCESS table contains in-frame sequences only and omits some clones. Under half of the omission traces to an unresolved V gene where checked; the cause of the rest is unknown. Within this sample are about 110,000 clones, with 70% to 85% of them counted one time only. The ten top clones hold approximately 3.7% of the sample. Sequenced material: PBMCs. These TCRs come from a man aged 60 to 69 in good health and CMV-seronegative.

V is TRBV7-2 and J is TRBJ1-2; 7 bases align to TRBD1. The V and J ends lost 5 bases and 2 bases, in that order; junction bases with no gene match: 5. CDR1 is SGHTA and CDR2 is FQGNSA in the germline V gene. The CDR3 sequence is 14 residues long. The chain's CDR3 is CASSPGGQNYGYTF. The DNA of the CDR3 is TGTGCCAGCAGCCCCGGGGGACAGAACTATGGCTACACCTTC. Combining the CDR3 with reference TRBV7-2 and TRBJ1-2 gives the whole variable domain GAGVSQSPSNKVTEKGKDVELRCDPISGHTALYWYRQSLGQGLEFLIYFQGNSAPDKSGLPSDRFSAERTGGSVSTLTIQRTQQEDSAVYLCASSPGGQNYGYTFGSGTRLTVV.

The chain combines TRBV28 with TRBJ1-1; unclear D gene. Deletions cut 5 bases from V and 2 bases from J, with 18 bases between. CDR1 and CDR2 (germline): MDHEN, SYDVKM. The CDR3 consists of 16 residues. The CDR3 protein is CASSLIPQRVNTEAFF. The CDR3 nucleotides read TGTGCCAGCAGTCTAATCCCCCAGAGGGTAAACACTGAAGCTTTCTTT.

In its sample, this clone was seen once. This rearrangement joins TRBV18 to TRBJ1-5; the match to TRBD1 covers 9 bases. CDR3 length equals 14 residues. J lost 1 base, V lost 8 bases, and 3 bases had no gene match. Germline assignment: CDR1 KGHSH and CDR2 LQKENI. The CDR3 DNA reads TGTGCCAGCACCGGGACAGGGAGCAATCAGCCCCAGCATTTT. Its protein product is CASTGTGSNQPQHF.

Concerning this clone: Its ends do not fully match the called genes, so a read error is possible. The V call is TRBV7-2, the J call TRBJ2-5, with a weak D call TRBD1 (7 bases). CDR1 is SGHTA and CDR2 is FQGNSA in the germline V gene. This CDR3 contains 14 residues. The DNA of the CDR3 is TGTGCCAGCAGCTTAACGCAGCAGGGGGGTGGGTCGGACTTC. It yields the protein CASSLTQQGGGSDF.

The CDR3 DNA is TGCGCCAGCAGCTTGGGAACGGGGGGGCCCACAGATACGCAGTATTTT. Amino acid sequence: CASSLGTGGPTDTQYF. The V and J genes are TRBV5-1 and TRBJ2-3; TRBD2 matches at 8 bases. The CDR3 extends over 16 amino acids. The J segment lost 2 bases and the V segment lost 0 bases, leaving 5 bases of the junction unmatched. The germline V gene has CDR1 SGHRS and CDR2 YFSETQ.

The chain uses TRBV5-4 and TRBJ1-4; TRBD1 matches at 11 bases. V lost 3 bases and J lost 8; bases outside the gene matches: 12. In germline, CDR1 is SGHNT, CDR2 YYREEE (reference sequence). The CDR3 consists of 17 residues. Here the CDR3 reads CASSWLSGTGGNEKLFF. The CDR3 coding sequence is TGTGCCAGCAGCTGGCTGAGCGGGACAGGGGGAAACGAAAAACTGTTTTTT.

The chain has TRBV19 and TRBJ2-5, with D possibly matching TRBD1 (5 bases). This CDR3 is 13 amino acids long. Germline V lookup: CDR1 LNHDA, CDR2 SQIVND (reference sequence). V dropped 5 bases and J dropped 2 bases, with 9 bases sitting between them. CDR3 loop: CASSGARQETQYF. In nucleotides, the CDR3 is TGTGCCAGTAGTGGGGCCAGACAAGAGACCCAGTACTTC.

The chain carries TRBV7-2 and TRBJ2-5; TRBD2 aligns across 8 bases. Germline V gene lookup returns CDR1 SGHTA and CDR2 FQGNSA. Trimming cost V 1 base and J 1 base; bases outside gene matches: 8. The CDR3 runs to 17 residues. In DNA form, the CDR3 reads TGTGCCAGCAGCTTAGTTGGGCGGGGGGCCACCCAAGAGACCCAGTACTTC. This encodes CASSLVGRGATQETQYF.

CDR3 sequence: CASSLSRWQGSGETQYF. CDR3 nucleotides: TGTGCCAGCAGCTTAAGTAGGTGGCAGGGATCAGGAGAGACCCAGTACTTC. The chain is built from TRBV7-8 and TRBJ2-5; TRBD1 might be the D (5 bases). From germline, CDR1 is SGHVS and CDR2 FQNEAQ. The CDR3 length is 17 residues. The V and J ends lost 2 bases and 4 bases respectively, with 20 bases between them.

Of note for this clone: Other DNA sequences in the sample encode the same CDR3. The chain uses TRBV4-1 and TRBJ1-3, with a possible D match to TRBD1 (6 bases). The CDR3 has 15 residues. Trimming left V 0 bases short and J 3 bases short, with 9 bases between. Germline CDR1 and CDR2: MGHRA and YSYEKL. CDR3 nucleotides: TGCGCCAGCAGCCAAGAAGGCAGGGGTGGAAACACCATATATTTT. As protein: CASSQEGRGGNTIYF.

V and J are TRBV28 and TRBJ1-4; TRBD1 matches 7 bases. Germline V gene data show CDR1 as MDHEN and CDR2 as SYDVKM. V gave up 6 bases and J gave up 8 bases; unmatched junction bases: 15. This CDR3 comprises 16 residues. The CDR3 region is CASSSSGEGGREKLFF. The CDR3 DNA sequence: TGTGCCAGCAGCTCCTCGGGGGAAGGGGGCAGGGAAAAACTGTTTTTT.

This chain joins TRBV10-3 and TRBJ2-7; 8 nucleotides align to TRBD1. Looked up from germline, CDR1 is ENHRY and CDR2 is SYGVKD. CDR3 length equals 14 residues. Unmatched junction bases numbered 6, after V lost 2 bases and J lost 6 bases. As DNA, the CDR3 is TGTGCCATCAGTGAGGGGATGACAGGGGTCGAGCAGTACTTC. Encoded protein: CAISEGMTGVEQYF.

This clone has a single count. V is TRBV7-3 and J is TRBJ2-1; 11 bases match TRBD2. Trimming cost V 2 bases and J 9 bases; bases outside gene matches: 0. The CDR3 runs to 13 residues. The germline CDR1 and CDR2 sequences are SGHTA and FQGTGA. CDR3 sequence reads: CASSLGTSGEQFF. In nucleotides, the CDR3 is TGTGCCAGCAGCTTAGGGACTAGCGGTGAGCAGTTCTTC. The full variable domain, its missing parts supplied by reference TRBV7-3 and TRBJ2-1, is GAGVSQTPSNKVTEKGKYVELRCDPISGHTALYWYRQSLGQGPEFLIYFQGTGAADDSGLPNDRFFAVRPEGSVSTLKIQRTERGDSAVYLCASSLGTSGEQFFGPGTRLTVL.

The sample holds one count of this clone. The chain carries TRBV7-2 and TRBJ2-3; 15 positions match TRBD2. The V and J ends lost 4 bases and 4 bases, in that order; junction bases with no gene match: 6. Germline V CDR1 and CDR2: SGHTA, FQGNSA. The CDR3 is made up of 17 amino acids. The CDR3 sequence: CASSSPGLAGGADTQYF. The DNA for the CDR3 is TGTGCCAGCAGCTCACCGGGACTAGCGGGGGGCGCAGATACGCAGTATTTT.

This sequence joins TRBV5-1 and TRBJ2-1, with a possible D match to TRBD2 (5 bases). The CDR3 is 20 amino acids. The germline V gene has CDR1 SGHRS and CDR2 YFSETQ. Trimming shortened V by 1 base and J by 5 bases, and 28 bases separated the two germline ends. DNA of the CDR3: TGCGCCAGCAGCTTGAGGTCGGGGAACAACCCCAGAATTACCAACAATGAGCAGTTCTTC. This translates into CASSLRSGNNPRITNNEQFF.

This sequence joins TRBV5-4 and TRBJ2-7; 13 bases align to TRBD2. CDR1 is SGHNT, CDR2 YYREEE, per germline (reference sequence). With 4 bases clipped from V and 1 base from J, the junction kept 5 bases outside the gene matches. CDR3 length: 16 residues. For the CDR3, the DNA is TGTGCCAGCAGCCCTGGACTAGCGGGGGCATCCTACGAGCAGTACTTC. It is translated as CASSPGLAGASYEQYF.

This chain joins TRBV7-2 and TRBJ1-4; D perhaps matches TRBD1 (6 bases). From germline, CDR1 is SGHTA and CDR2 FQGNSA. This CDR3 region has 14 residues. V was trimmed by 3 bases and J by 6 bases, leaving 11 bases between them. The CDR3 sequence: CASSLDYRDEKLFF. The CDR3 bases are TGTGCCAGCAGCTTGGATTACAGGGATGAAAAACTGTTTTTT.

The chain recombines TRBV29-1 with TRBJ2-5; TRBD1 matches at 9 bases. Trimming removed 2 bases from V and 4 bases from J; junction bases left unmatched: 2. Germline CDR1 reads SQVTM; CDR2 reads ANQGSEA. The CDR3 totals 13 residues. CDR3 DNA: TGCAGCGTTGAAACGGACAGGGGAGAGACCCAGTACTTC. Protein product: CSVETDRGETQYF.

The chain is built from TRBV7-9 and TRBJ2-1; D is unclear. In germline, CDR1 is SEHNR, CDR2 FQNEAQ (reference sequence). The CDR3 length is 16 residues. V was trimmed by 3 bases and J by 6 bases, leaving 18 bases between them. The CDR3 coding sequence is TGTGCCAGCAGCTTTCGGGTGAGCCCAGCGACCAATGAGCAGTTCTTC. Protein: CASSFRVSPATNEQFF.

The CDR3, as DNA: TGCGCCAGCAGCCAAGGACAGGGGTCTGAAGCTTTCTTT. It is translated as CASSQGQGSEAFF. The J gene is TRBJ1-1, the V gene TRBV4-3; 8 positions match TRBD1. CDR1 and CDR2 from the germline V gene are LGHNA and YSLEER. V gave up 1 base and J gave up 6 bases; unmatched junction bases: 1. This CDR3 contains 13 residues.

This chain uses TRBV29-1 with TRBJ1-4; maybe TRBD1 (5 bases). This CDR3 spans 14 amino acids. Trimming took off 4 bases at V and 5 bases at J, with 14 bases between the two ends. The germline CDR1 and CDR2 sequences are SQVTM and ANQGSEA. In nucleotides, the CDR3 is TGCAGCGTTGGACCCGGGACTTTGAATGAAAAACTGTTTTTT. Its protein is CSVGPGTLNEKLFF. Full variable domain (remainder filled in from reference TRBV29-1 and TRBJ1-4): SAVISQKPSRDICQRGTSLTIQCQVDSQVTMMFWYRQQPGQSLTLIATANQGSEATYESGFVIDKFPISRPNLTFSTLTVSNMSPEDSSIYLCSVGPGTLNEKLFFGSGTQLSVL.

The rearrangement uses TRBV5-1 and TRBJ2-5; TRBD2 matches 14 bases. Germline values: CDR1 SGHRS, CDR2 YFSETQ. J lost 2 bases, V lost 7 bases, and 7 bases had no gene match. The CDR3 runs 16 residues. The CDR3 is CASGLGTSGGQETQYF. DNA of the CDR3: TGCGCCAGCGGTCTGGGGACTAGCGGGGGACAAGAGACCCAGTACTTC.

This clone was detected only a few times. The chain recombines TRBV13 with TRBJ1-3; a possible D gene is TRBD1 (6 bases). This CDR3 spans 18 amino acids. Deletions cut 1 base from V and 4 bases from J, with 20 bases between. CDR1 PRHDT and CDR2 FYEKMQ come from the germline V gene (reference sequence). The CDR3 nucleotides are TGTGCCAGCAGCTTAGAGGGGGGGGTTGGGGGAGCCGGAAACACCATATATTTT. Translation: CASSLEGGVGGAGNTIYF.

This clone appeared a few times. The rearrangement links TRBV5-4 to TRBJ2-2, with 7 bases identical to TRBD1. Germline V lookup: CDR1 SGHNT, CDR2 YYREEE (reference sequence). Trimming removed 0 bases from V and 0 bases from J; junction bases left unmatched: 5. CDR3 size: 17 residues. The CDR3 bases are TGTGCCAGCAGCTTGGCTAGGGACAGTGCGAACACCGGGGAGCTGTTTTTT. It translates to CASSLARDSANTGELFF.

The chain joins TRBV7-2 to TRBJ2-3, with a possible D match to TRBD1 (6 bases). Germline V CDR1 and CDR2: SGHTA, FQGNSA. The germline V and J ends were trimmed by 4 bases and 1 base, with 6 bases remaining between them. The CDR3 loop spans 13 amino acids. CDR3 DNA sequence: TGTGCCAGCAGCTCAGGGGGCACAGATACGCAGTATTTT. As protein: CASSSGGTDTQYF.